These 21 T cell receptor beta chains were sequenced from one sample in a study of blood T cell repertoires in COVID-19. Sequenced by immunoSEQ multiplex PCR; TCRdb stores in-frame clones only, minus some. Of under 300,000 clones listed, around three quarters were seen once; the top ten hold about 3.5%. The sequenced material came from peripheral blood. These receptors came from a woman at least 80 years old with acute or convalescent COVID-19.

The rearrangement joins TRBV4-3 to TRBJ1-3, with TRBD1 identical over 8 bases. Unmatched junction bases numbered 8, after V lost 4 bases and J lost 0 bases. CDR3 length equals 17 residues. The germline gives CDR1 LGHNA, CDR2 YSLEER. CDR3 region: CASSPLPDRASGNTIYF. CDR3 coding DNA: TGCGCCAGCAGCCCCCTTCCGGACAGGGCCTCTGGAAACACCATATATTTT.

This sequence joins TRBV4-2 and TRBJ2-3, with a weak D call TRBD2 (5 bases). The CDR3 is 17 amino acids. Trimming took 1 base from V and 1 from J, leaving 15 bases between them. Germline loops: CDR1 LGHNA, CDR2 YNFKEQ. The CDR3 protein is CASSQGSTSGRTDTQYF. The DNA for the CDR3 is TGTGCCAGCAGCCAAGGTAGTACGAGCGGCCGCACAGATACGCAGTATTTT.

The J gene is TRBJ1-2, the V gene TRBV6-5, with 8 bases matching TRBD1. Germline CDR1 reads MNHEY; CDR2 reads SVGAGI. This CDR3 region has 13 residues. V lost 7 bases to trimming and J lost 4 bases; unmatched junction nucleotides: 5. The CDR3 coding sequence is TGTGCCAGCATACGAGGACAGGGCTATGGCTACACCTTC. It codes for CASIRGQGYGYTF.

As DNA, the CDR3 is TGTGCCAGTAGTATTTCAAGAGACTATGGCTACACCTTC. Its translation is CASSISRDYGYTF. The chain recombines TRBV19 with TRBJ1-2; D unclear. CDR1 is LNHDA and CDR2 is SQIVND in the germline V gene (reference sequence). V lost 3 bases, J lost 3 bases, and 8 bases lay in between. This CDR3 is built from 13 residues.

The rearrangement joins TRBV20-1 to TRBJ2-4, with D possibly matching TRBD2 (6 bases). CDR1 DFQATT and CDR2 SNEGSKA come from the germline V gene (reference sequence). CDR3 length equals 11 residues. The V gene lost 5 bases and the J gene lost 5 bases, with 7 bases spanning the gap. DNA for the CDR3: TGCAGTGCTCCTAGCGAAAACATTCAGTACTTC. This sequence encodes CSAPSENIQYF.

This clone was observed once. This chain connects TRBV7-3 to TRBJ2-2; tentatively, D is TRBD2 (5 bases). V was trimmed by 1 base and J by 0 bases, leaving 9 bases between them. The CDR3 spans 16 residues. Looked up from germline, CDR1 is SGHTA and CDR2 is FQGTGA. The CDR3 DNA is TGTGCCAGCAGCTTAAAAGCGGTTCCGAACACCGGGGAGCTGTTTTTT. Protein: CASSLKAVPNTGELFF.

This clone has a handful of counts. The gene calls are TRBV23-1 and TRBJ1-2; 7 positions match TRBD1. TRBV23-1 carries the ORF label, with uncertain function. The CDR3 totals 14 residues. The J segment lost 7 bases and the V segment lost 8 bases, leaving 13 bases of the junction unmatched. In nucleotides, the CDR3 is TGCGCCAGCGGCAGAAAAGGGGGCGCTTGTGGCTACACCTTC. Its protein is CASGRKGGACGYTF.

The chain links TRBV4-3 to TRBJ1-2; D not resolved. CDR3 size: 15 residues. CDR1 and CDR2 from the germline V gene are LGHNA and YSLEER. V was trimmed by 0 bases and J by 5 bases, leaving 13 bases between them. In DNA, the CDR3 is TGCGCCAGCAGCCAAGATCCCGTGTCCTTATATGGCTACACCTTC. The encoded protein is CASSQDPVSLYGYTF.

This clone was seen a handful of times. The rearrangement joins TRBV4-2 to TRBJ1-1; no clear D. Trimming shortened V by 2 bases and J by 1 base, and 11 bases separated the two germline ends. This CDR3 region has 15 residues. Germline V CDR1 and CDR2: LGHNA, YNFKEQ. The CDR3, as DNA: TGTGCCAGCAGCCAACTCGGAGGGAGGAACACTGAAGCTTTCTTT. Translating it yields CASSQLGGRNTEAFF.

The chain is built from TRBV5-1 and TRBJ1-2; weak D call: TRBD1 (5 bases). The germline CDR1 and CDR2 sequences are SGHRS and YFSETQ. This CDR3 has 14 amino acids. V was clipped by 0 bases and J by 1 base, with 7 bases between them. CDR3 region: CASSLAGDNYGYTF. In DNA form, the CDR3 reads TGCGCCAGCAGCTTGGCGGGGGATAACTATGGCTACACCTTC.

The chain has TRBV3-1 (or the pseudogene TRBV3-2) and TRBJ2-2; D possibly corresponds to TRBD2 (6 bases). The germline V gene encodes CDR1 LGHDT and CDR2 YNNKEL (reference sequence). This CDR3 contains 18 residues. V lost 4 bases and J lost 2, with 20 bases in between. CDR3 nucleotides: TGTGCCAGCAGCCGGGGAACTAGCCCTTCATTTAACACCGGGGAGCTGTTTTTT. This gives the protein CASSRGTSPSFNTGELFF.

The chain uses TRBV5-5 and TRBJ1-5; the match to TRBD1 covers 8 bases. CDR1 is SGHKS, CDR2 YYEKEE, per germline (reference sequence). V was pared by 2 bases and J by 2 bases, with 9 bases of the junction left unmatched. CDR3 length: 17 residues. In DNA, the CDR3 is TGTGCCAGCAGCTTCGGTGACAGGGGAAGCGGCAATCAGCCCCAGCATTTT. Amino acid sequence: CASSFGDRGSGNQPQHF. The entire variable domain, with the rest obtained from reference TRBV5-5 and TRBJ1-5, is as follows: DAGVTQSPTHLIKTRGQQVTLRCSPISGHKSVSWYQQVLGQGPQFIFQYYEKEERGRGNFPDRFSARQFPNYSSELNVNALLLGDSALYLCASSFGDRGSGNQPQHFGDGTRLSIL.

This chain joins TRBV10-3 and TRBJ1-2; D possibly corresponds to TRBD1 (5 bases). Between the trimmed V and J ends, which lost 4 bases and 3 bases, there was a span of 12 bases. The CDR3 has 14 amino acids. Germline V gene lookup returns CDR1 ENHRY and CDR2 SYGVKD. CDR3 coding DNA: TGTGCCATCAGTGGGGGGGATTCTGACTATGGCTACACCTTC. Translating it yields CAISGGDSDYGYTF.

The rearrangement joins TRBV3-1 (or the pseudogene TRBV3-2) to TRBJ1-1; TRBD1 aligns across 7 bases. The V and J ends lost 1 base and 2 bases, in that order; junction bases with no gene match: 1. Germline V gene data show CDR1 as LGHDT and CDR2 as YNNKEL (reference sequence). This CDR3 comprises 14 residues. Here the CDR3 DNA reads TGTGCCAGCAGCCAAGGACAGGGAAACACTGAAGCTTTCTTT. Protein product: CASSQGQGNTEAFF.

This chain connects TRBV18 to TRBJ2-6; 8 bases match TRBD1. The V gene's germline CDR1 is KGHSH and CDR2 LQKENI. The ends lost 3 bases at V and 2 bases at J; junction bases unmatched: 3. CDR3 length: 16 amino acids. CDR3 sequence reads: CASSPSTGAGANVLTF. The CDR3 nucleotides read TGTGCCAGCTCACCGTCGACAGGGGCTGGGGCCAACGTCCTGACTTTC.

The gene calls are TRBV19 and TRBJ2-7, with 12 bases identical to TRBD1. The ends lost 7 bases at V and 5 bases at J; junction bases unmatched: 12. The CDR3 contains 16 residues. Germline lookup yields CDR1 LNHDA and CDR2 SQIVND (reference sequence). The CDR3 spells CASTPSGTGGPNEQYF. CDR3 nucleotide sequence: TGTGCCAGTACCCCCTCCGGGACAGGGGGCCCCAACGAGCAGTACTTC.

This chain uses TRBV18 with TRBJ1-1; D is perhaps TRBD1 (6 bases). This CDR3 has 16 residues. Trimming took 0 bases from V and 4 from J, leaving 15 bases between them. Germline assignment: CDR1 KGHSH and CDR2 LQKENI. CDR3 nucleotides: TGTGCCAGCTCACCACCCCCTTCGACAGGAGGCACTGAAGCTTTCTTT. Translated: CASSPPPSTGGTEAFF.

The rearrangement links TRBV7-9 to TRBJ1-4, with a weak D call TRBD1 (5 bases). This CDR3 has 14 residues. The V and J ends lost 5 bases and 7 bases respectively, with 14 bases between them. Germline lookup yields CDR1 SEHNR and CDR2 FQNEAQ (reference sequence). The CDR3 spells CASSHAGSPEKLFF. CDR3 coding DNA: TGTGCCAGCAGCCACGCAGGGTCCCCTGAAAAACTGTTTTTT.

The CDR3 sequence is CASSSQGANSGNTIYF. The DNA of the CDR3 is TGCGCCAGCAGCTCCCAGGGGGCGAACTCGGGAAACACCATATATTTT. The chain has TRBV5-1 and TRBJ1-3; 8 nucleotides match TRBD1. The CDR3 has 16 amino acids. V lost 3 bases to trimming and J lost 4 bases; unmatched junction nucleotides: 9. Germline CDR1 SGHRS, CDR2 YFSETQ.

The CDR3 region has the DNA TGCAGCGTTCGACAGGGGAGAATGGGCTACACCTTC. Amino acids: CSVRQGRMGYTF. The chain is built from TRBV29-1 and TRBJ1-2, with TRBD1 matching over 8 bases. The CDR3 loop spans 12 amino acids. Germline values: CDR1 SQVTM, CDR2 ANQGSEA. V lost 5 bases to trimming and J lost 8 bases; unmatched junction nucleotides: 7. Combining the CDR3 with reference TRBV29-1 and TRBJ1-2 gives the whole variable domain SAVISQKPSRDICQRGTSLTIQCQVDSQVTMMFWYRQQPGQSLTLIATANQGSEATYESGFVIDKFPISRPNLTFSTLTVSNMSPEDSSIYLCSVRQGRMGYTFGSGTRLTVV.

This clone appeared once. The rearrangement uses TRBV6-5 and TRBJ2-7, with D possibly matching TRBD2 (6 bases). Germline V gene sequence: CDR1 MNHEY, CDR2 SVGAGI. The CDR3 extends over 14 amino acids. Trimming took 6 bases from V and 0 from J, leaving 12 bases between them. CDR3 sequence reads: CASRKGLSSYEQYF. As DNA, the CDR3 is TGTGCCAGCAGGAAGGGACTTAGCTCCTACGAGCAGTACTTC.